Each of the 12 T cell receptor beta chains below was sequenced from the same sample in a study of control samples from healthy donors and cancer patients (dated by TCRdb to the early 2020s). Libraries came from the immunoSEQ multiplex PCR assay. In TCRdb, the immuneACCESS table is reduced to in-frame sequences with V and J assigned. These tables do not hold every clone; where another copy was compared, an unresolved V gene accounts for under half, and the others remain unexplained. The sample table lists tens of thousands of clones, 87% of them with a count of one. The ten largest account for roughly 20% of the sample. Material for sequencing was blood. All receptors come from a man aged 45-60 years in good health.

The chain carries TRBV10-3 and TRBJ2-2; D gene unclear. Germline-derived CDR1 and CDR2 are ENHRY and SYGVKD. The CDR3 runs to 15 residues. The ends were cut back, 0 bases at V and 7 bases at J, with 12 bases in the middle. CDR3 in DNA: TGTGCCATCAGTGAGTCCGGCCAGTCAGTCGGGGAGCTGTTTTTT. As protein: CAISESGQSVGELFF.

The chain links TRBV6-5 to TRBJ2-2; perhaps D is TRBD1 or TRBD2 (6 bases each). Between the trimmed V and J ends, which lost 6 bases and 7 bases, there was a span of 15 bases. The CDR3 consists of 14 residues. The V gene's germline CDR1 is MNHEY and CDR2 SVGAGI. CDR3: CASRAWGADGELFF. The CDR3 DNA follows: TGTGCCAGCAGGGCGTGGGGGGCGGACGGGGAGCTGTTTTTT.

The chain uses TRBV12-5 and TRBJ2-7; D gene ambiguous. Germline-derived CDR1 and CDR2 are LGHNT and FRNRAP. This CDR3 region has 17 residues. Between the trimmed V and J ends, which lost 4 bases and 0 bases, there was a span of 19 bases. CDR3 residues: CASGSPSNHQASYEQYF. The CDR3 nucleotides read TGTGCTAGTGGTTCGCCTTCGAACCATCAAGCCTCCTACGAGCAGTACTTC. The variable domain in full, completed from reference TRBV12-5 and TRBJ2-7, reads DARVTQTPRHKVTEMGQEVTMRCQPILGHNTVFWYRQTMMQGLELLAYFRNRAPLDDSGMPKDRFSAEMPDATLATLKIQPSEPRDSAVYFCASGSPSNHQASYEQYFGPGTRLTVT.

This clone came up a few times. The V gene is TRBV5-5, the J gene TRBJ2-5; unclear D gene. Germline V gives CDR1 SGHKS, CDR2 YYEKEE (reference sequence). This CDR3 comprises 14 residues. Between the trimmed V and J ends, which lost 4 bases and 0 bases, there was a span of 10 bases. The CDR3 DNA reads TGTGCCAGCAGCCTGGTGGCCCACCAAGAGACCCAGTACTTC. Amino acid sequence: CASSLVAHQETQYF.

The V and J genes are TRBV6-5 and TRBJ1-2; 10 nucleotides line up with TRBD1. The CDR3 sequence is 16 residues long. The germline gives CDR1 MNHEY, CDR2 SVGAGI. Trimming took 0 bases from V and 7 from J; bases not matched to a gene: 8. The CDR3 is CASSYSRQGARVGYTF. For the CDR3, the DNA is TGTGCCAGCAGTTACTCGAGACAGGGGGCGCGGGTTGGCTACACCTTC.

The chain has TRBV2 and TRBJ1-4; 7 nucleotides align to TRBD1. The J segment lost 8 bases and the V segment lost 7 bases, leaving 10 bases of the junction unmatched. Per the germline V gene, CDR1 is SNHLY and CDR2 is FYNNEI. The CDR3 is 14 amino acids. CDR3 loop: CASTHDRVGEKLFF. The CDR3 nucleotides read TGTGCCAGCACCCATGACAGGGTTGGGGAAAAACTGTTTTTT. Full variable domain (rest looked up from reference TRBV2 and TRBJ1-4): EPEVTQTPSHQVTQMGQEVILRCVPISNHLYFYWYRQILGQKVEFLVSFYNNEISEKSEIFDDQFSVERPDGSNFTLKIRSTKLEDSAMYFCASTHDRVGEKLFFGSGTQLSVL.

The chain links TRBV5-6 to TRBJ1-2; 8 bases map to TRBD1. The ends lost 0 bases at V and 8 bases at J; junction bases unmatched: 12. The germline V gene has CDR1 SGHDT and CDR2 YYEEEE. This CDR3 spans 16 amino acids. CDR3 sequence reads: CASSLAGTGKTRGYTF. DNA for the CDR3: TGTGCCAGCAGCTTGGCCGGGACAGGAAAAACTCGGGGCTACACCTTC.

The V call is TRBV7-8, the J call TRBJ2-3, with 7 nucleotides matching TRBD1. The trim removed 2 bases at V and 1 base at J, leaving 6 bases unmatched. CDR3 length: 16 amino acids. Germline CDR1 is SGHVS and CDR2 is FQNEAQ. DNA of the CDR3: TGTGCCAGCAGCTTATTGAGGGGGCCGGGCACAGATACGCAGTATTTT. It yields the protein CASSLLRGPGTDTQYF.

This clone has just one count. Other DNA sequences in the sample encode the same CDR3. The chain combines TRBV12-3 or TRBV12-4 with TRBJ2-3, with unresolved D. The CDR3 spans 11 residues. Trimming cost V 5 bases and J 3 bases, with 3 bases left between them. This CDR3 reads CASSITDTQYF. DNA of the CDR3: TGTGCCAGCAGTATAACAGATACGCAGTATTTT.

This rearrangement joins TRBV7-3 to TRBJ2-2, with unresolved D. The CDR3 covers 18 residues. Trimming left V 5 bases short and J 0 bases short, with 19 bases between. Germline V lookup: CDR1 SGHTA, CDR2 FQGTGA. The DNA for the CDR3 is TGTGCCAGCAGCGACACAGCTCCCAGTTCCGCGAACACCGGGGAGCTGTTTTTT. It encodes CASSDTAPSSANTGELFF.

The chain has TRBV7-8 and TRBJ2-5, with D perhaps assigned TRBD1 or TRBD2 (5 bases each). V lost 5 bases, J lost 1 base, and 11 bases lay in between. In germline, CDR1 is SGHVS, CDR2 FQNEAQ. The CDR3 loop spans 14 amino acids. CDR3 protein: CASSPMRGQETQYF. The CDR3 DNA follows: TGTGCCAGCAGCCCCATGAGGGGCCAAGAGACCCAGTACTTC.

This chain links TRBV7-2 with TRBJ2-7; 9 nucleotides match TRBD2. The germline V gene has CDR1 SGHTA and CDR2 FQGNSA. CDR3 length equals 15 residues. V trimming: 2 bases; J trimming: 4 bases; junction bases outside the gene matches: 6. The CDR3: CASSLRTSEMYEQYF. In nucleotides, the CDR3 is TGTGCCAGCAGCTTACGGACTAGCGAGATGTACGAGCAGTACTTC.